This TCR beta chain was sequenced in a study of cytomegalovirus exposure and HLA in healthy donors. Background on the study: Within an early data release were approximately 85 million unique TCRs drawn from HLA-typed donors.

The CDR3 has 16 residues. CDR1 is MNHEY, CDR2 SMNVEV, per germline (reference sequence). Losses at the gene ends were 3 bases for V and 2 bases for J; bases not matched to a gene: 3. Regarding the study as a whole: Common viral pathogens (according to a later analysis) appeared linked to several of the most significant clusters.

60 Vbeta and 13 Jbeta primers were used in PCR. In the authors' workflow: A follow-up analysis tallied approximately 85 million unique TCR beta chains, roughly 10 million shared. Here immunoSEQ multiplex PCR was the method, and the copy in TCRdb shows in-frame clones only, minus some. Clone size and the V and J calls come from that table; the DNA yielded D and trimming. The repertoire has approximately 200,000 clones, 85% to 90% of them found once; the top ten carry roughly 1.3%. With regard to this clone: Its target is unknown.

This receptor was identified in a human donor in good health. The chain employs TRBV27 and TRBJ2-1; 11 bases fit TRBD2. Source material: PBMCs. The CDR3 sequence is CASSFLAGGPYNEQFF. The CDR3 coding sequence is TGTGCCAGCAGTTTCTTAGCGGGAGGGCCCTACAATGAGCAGTTCTTC.